A selection of T cell receptor beta chains follows, all from one sample in a study of shared clonotypes between healthy human individuals. The method was immunoSEQ multiplex PCR; TCRdb's version includes in-frame clones alone and lacks a portion of them. The sample includes hundreds of thousands of clones, around two thirds of them seen just once. Input material: memory CD4+ T cells sorted from blood. These receptors originate from a woman under 40 in good health. CDR3s include the opening cysteine and the closing phenylalanine or tryptophan. D genes are given only for firm matches. Some rows mark clone size as missing; the rest say once, few, many or name a class of expanded clone.

D gene: .; V gene: TRBV7-2; J gene: TRBJ2-5; clone size: .; CDR3 protein: CASSLEPAMGETQYF; CDR3 DNA: TGTGCCAGCAGCTTAGAGCCGGCGATGGGAGAGACCCAGTACTTC
D gene: .; V gene: TRBV28; J gene: TRBJ2-6; clone size: .; CDR3 protein: CASSHRYRLTGANVLTF; CDR3 DNA: TGTGCCAGCAGTCACCGATACCGCCTGACTGGGGCCAACGTCCTGACTTTC
D gene: .; V gene: TRBV5-1; J gene: TRBJ1-1; clone size: .; CDR3 protein: CASSRQGNTEAFF; CDR3 DNA: TGCGCCAGCAGCCGACAAGGGAACACTGAAGCTTTCTTT
D gene: TRBD2; V gene: TRBV11-3; J gene: TRBJ2-3; clone size: .; CDR3 protein: CASSLDGGVGDTQYF; CDR3 DNA: TGTGCCAGCAGCCTGGACGGGGGGGTTGGAGATACGCAGTATTTT
D gene: .; V gene: TRBV14; J gene: TRBJ1-6; clone size: .; CDR3 protein: CASSQVGSSPLHF; CDR3 DNA: TGTGCCAGCAGCCAAGTAGGGAGCTCACCCCTCCACTTT
D gene: .; V gene: TRBV29-1; J gene: TRBJ2-1; clone size: medium-sized; CDR3 protein: CSVLRDSYNEQFF; CDR3 DNA: TGCAGCGTCCTCCGGGACTCCTACAATGAGCAGTTCTTC
D gene: TRBD1; V gene: TRBV6-5; J gene: TRBJ1-2; clone size: .; CDR3 protein: CASSYSGTGLSGYTF; CDR3 DNA: TGTGCCAGCAGTTACTCTGGGACAGGGTTGAGTGGCTACACCTTC
D gene: .; V gene: TRBV28; J gene: TRBJ2-1; clone size: .; CDR3 protein: CASSQVGGGPRLFF; CDR3 DNA: TGTGCCAGCAGCCAAGTGGGGGGCGGCCCCCGCCTGTTCTTC
D gene: .; V gene: TRBV5-1; J gene: TRBJ1-2; clone size: .; CDR3 protein: CASSRTDRSYGYTF; CDR3 DNA: TGCGCCAGCAGCCGAACGGACAGATCCTATGGCTACACCTTC
D gene: .; V gene: TRBV7-6; J gene: TRBJ1-1; clone size: .; CDR3 protein: CASSAHANKNTEAFF; CDR3 DNA: TGTGCCAGCAGCGCCCACGCCAACAAGAACACTGAAGCTTTCTTT
D gene: .; V gene: TRBV11-2; J gene: TRBJ2-5; clone size: .; CDR3 protein: CASSLGHSSETQYF; CDR3 DNA: TGTGCCAGCAGCTTAGGACACAGTTCGGAGACCCAGTACTTC
D gene: .; V gene: TRBV15; J gene: TRBJ2-1; clone size: .; CDR3 protein: CATSRADYNEQFF; CDR3 DNA: TGTGCCACCAGCAGGGCGGACTACAATGAGCAGTTCTTC
D gene: .; V gene: TRBV6-5; J gene: TRBJ1-5; clone size: .; CDR3 protein: CASSTENQPQHF; CDR3 DNA: TGTGCCAGCAGTACTGAAAATCAGCCCCAGCATTTT
D gene: TRBD1; V gene: TRBV19; J gene: TRBJ1-1; clone size: .; CDR3 protein: CASSIQGAGGFGTEAFF; CDR3 DNA: TGTGCCAGTAGTATCCAAGGGGCAGGGGGCTTCGGAACTGAAGCTTTCTTT
D gene: TRBD2; V gene: TRBV6-1; J gene: TRBJ2-7; clone size: .; CDR3 protein: CASSEALAGGKYEQYF; CDR3 DNA: TGTGCCAGCAGTGAGGCTTTAGCGGGAGGTAAATACGAGCAGTACTTC
D gene: .; V gene: TRBV28; J gene: TRBJ2-5; clone size: .; CDR3 protein: CASSFLLAGEETQYF; CDR3 DNA: TGTGCCAGCAGTTTCTTACTAGCCGGAGAAGAGACCCAGTACTTC
D gene: .; V gene: TRBV5-1; J gene: TRBJ1-2; clone size: .; CDR3 protein: CASSLEQGGYTF; CDR3 DNA: TGCGCCAGCAGCTTGGAACAGGGCGGCTACACCTTC
D gene: .; V gene: TRBV18; J gene: TRBJ2-5; clone size: .; CDR3 protein: CASSPTATPGKETQYF; CDR3 DNA: TGTGCCAGCTCACCGACGGCAACCCCGGGAAAAGAGACCCAGTACTTC
D gene: .; V gene: TRBV7-9; J gene: TRBJ2-1; clone size: .; CDR3 protein: CASSPPGTGYNEQFF; CDR3 DNA: TGTGCCAGCAGCCCACCTGGGACGGGGTACAATGAGCAGTTCTTC
D gene: .; V gene: TRBV9; J gene: TRBJ1-4; clone size: .; CDR3 protein: CASSTTPGANEKLFF; CDR3 DNA: TGTGCCAGCAGCACAACGCCGGGGGCTAATGAAAAACTGTTTTTT
D gene: .; V gene: TRBV6-5; J gene: TRBJ1-4; clone size: .; CDR3 protein: CASSIRGATNEKLFF; CDR3 DNA: TGTGCCAGCAGCATAAGAGGAGCAACTAATGAAAAACTGTTTTTT
D gene: .; V gene: TRBV28; J gene: TRBJ1-2; clone size: .; CDR3 protein: CAIRTGANYGYTF; CDR3 DNA: TGTGCCATCCGAACTGGGGCCAACTATGGCTACACCTTC
D gene: TRBD1; V gene: TRBV2; J gene: TRBJ2-2; clone size: .; CDR3 protein: CASRDPGQGASGELFF; CDR3 DNA: TGTGCCAGCAGAGATCCGGGACAGGGGGCGAGCGGGGAGCTGTTTTTT
D gene: .; V gene: TRBV19; J gene: TRBJ1-5; clone size: once; CDR3 protein: CASSIEKIYSNQPQHF; CDR3 DNA: TGTGCCAGTAGTATAGAAAAGATTTATAGCAATCAGCCCCAGCATTTT
D gene: .; V gene: TRBV25-1; J gene: TRBJ2-7; clone size: once; CDR3 protein: CATMGRVSGYEQYF; CDR3 DNA: TGTGCCACCATGGGCCGGGTATCTGGGTACGAGCAGTACTTC
D gene: .; V gene: TRBV5-6; J gene: TRBJ1-2; clone size: .; CDR3 protein: CASSLEGGYTF; CDR3 DNA: TGTGCCAGCAGCTTGGAGGGTGGCTACACCTTC
D gene: .; V gene: TRBV2; J gene: TRBJ2-7; clone size: .; CDR3 protein: CASSDRRGSYEQYF; CDR3 DNA: TGTGCCAGCAGTGATAGGCGGGGATCCTACGAGCAGTACTTC
D gene: .; V gene: TRBV4-1; J gene: TRBJ2-3; clone size: few; CDR3 protein: CASSRGDRPLTDTQYF; CDR3 DNA: TGCGCCAGCAGCAGGGGCGACCGACCTCTCACAGATACGCAGTATTTT
D gene: .; V gene: TRBV11-2; J gene: TRBJ2-5; clone size: .; CDR3 protein: CASSLGSRSQYF; CDR3 DNA: TGTGCCAGCAGCCTCGGTTCGAGGTCCCAGTACTTC
D gene: .; V gene: TRBV20-1; J gene: TRBJ2-7; clone size: .; CDR3 protein: CRAATGTEQYF; CDR3 DNA: TGCAGGGCGGCCACGGGTACCGAGCAGTACTTC